This T cell receptor (beta chain) was retrieved from a study of blood T cell repertoires in COVID-19. Study-wide context: There were acute and convalescent COVID-19 samples, and they came from the United States, Italy and Spain.

Here immunoSEQ multiplex PCR was the method, and the copy in TCRdb shows in-frame clones only, minus some. The sample lists 75,000 to 90,000 clones, 86% occurring once. The CDR3 has 13 residues. Deletions cut 6 bases from V and 4 bases from J, with 10 bases between. Germline assignment: CDR1 LNHDA and CDR2 SQIVND (reference sequence). This clone came up a few times. This clonotype was obtained from a middle-aged man with active or convalescent COVID-19. Source material: peripheral blood. V and J are TRBV19 and TRBJ2-1, with no clear D. The CDR3 loop is CASSLNRYNEQFF. The DNA for the CDR3 is TGTGCCAGTAGCCTAAACAGATACAATGAGCAGTTCTTC.